This T cell receptor (beta chain) comes out of a study of T-cell reconstitution after alpha-beta-depleted transplantation in children. The germline CDR1 and CDR2 sequences are LNHDA and SQIVND (reference sequence). The CDR3 is 14 amino acids. V lost 3 bases and J lost 1, with 9 bases in between. The sample holds a few counts of this clonotype. Preparing the TCRbeta library involved the use of unique molecular identifiers. TCRdb re-called the PCR reads with MiXCR, one entry per CDR3 protein. This table holds under 450,000 distinct CDR3 sequences, 13% found once. This chain joins TRBV19 and TRBJ1-1; no clear D. The sequenced sample was PBMCs, obtained from the stem cell graft. The sequence was obtained from a human donor who donated a stem cell graft to a child with Fanconi anemia. The CDR3 spells CASSIGRKNTEAFF. In DNA form, the CDR3 reads TGTGCCAGTAGTATCGGACGGAAGAACACTGAAGCTTTCTTT.